The 6 T cell receptor beta chains presented below share a single source sample, sequenced in a study of identical twins. One entry per CDR3 protein, called by TCRdb with MiXCR from the 5' RACE reads. The repertoire includes about 520,000 distinct CDR3 sequences, approximately 22% of them detected once, and roughly 0.9% sits in the top ten. These data are also associated with another study on T cells expressing NK-cell markers.

Sequenced material: CD4+ T cells sorted from blood. The receptors derive from a woman aged 18 to 35 in good health.

This clonotype was picked up a small number of times. The chain employs TRBV6-1 and TRBJ2-1, with TRBD1 matching over 9 bases. Per the germline V gene, CDR1 is MNHNS and CDR2 is SASEGT. The V gene end was trimmed by 7 bases and the J gene end by 2 bases; junction bases not matched to a gene: 3. The CDR3 is 14 residues long. The CDR3 DNA follows: TGTGCCAGCAAGGGGGACAGGGCCTACAATGAGCAGTTCTTC. It codes for CASKGDRAYNEQFF.

This clonotype was seen more than once but under ten times. The chain joins TRBV27 to TRBJ2-5, with D perhaps matching TRBD2 (6 bases). The V end was cut by 6 bases, the J end by 2 bases, with 13 bases between. The CDR3 runs 14 residues. Germline V gives CDR1 MNHEY, CDR2 SMNVEV (reference sequence). This CDR3 is CASSSGRTQETQYF. CDR3 coding DNA: TGTGCCAGCAGCTCCGGGAGAACACAAGAGACCCAGTACTTC.

This clonotype was seen repeatedly, ten times or more. This rearrangement joins TRBV6-5 to TRBJ1-2, with 8 bases matching TRBD1. V trimming: 11 bases; J trimming: 11 bases; junction bases outside the gene matches: 4. The CDR3 totals 9 residues. CDR1 and CDR2 from the germline V gene are MNHEY and SVGAGI. DNA for the CDR3: TGTGCCCGGACAGGGAAGTACACCTTC. Translated: CARTGKYTF.

This clonotype was counted between two and nine times. The rearrangement joins TRBV12-3 or TRBV12-4 to TRBJ2-3; D could derive from TRBD1 or TRBD2 (5 bases each). The CDR3 runs 15 residues. V lost 5 bases and J lost 2, with 14 bases in between. DNA for the CDR3: TGTGCCAGCAGTCCGACCGGGACCCACACAGATACGCAGTATTTT. It yields the protein CASSPTGTHTDTQYF.

This chain links TRBV7-9 with TRBJ2-3; 7 bases line up with TRBD2. The CDR3 extends over 14 amino acids. V lost 7 bases, J lost 3 bases, and 7 bases stayed unmatched. CDR1 is SEHNR, CDR2 FQNEAQ, per germline (reference sequence). The CDR3 reads CASTPGTTTDTQYF. The CDR3, as DNA: TGTGCCAGCACCCCCGGGACTACGACAGATACGCAGTATTTT.

The rearrangement joins TRBV29-1 to TRBJ2-7; TRBD1 aligns across 10 bases. Trimming took 6 bases from V and 6 from J; bases not matched to a gene: 8. Germline V gives CDR1 SQVTM, CDR2 ANQGSEA. There are 13 residues in the CDR3. The CDR3 bases are TGCAGCGTCGTCCGGGACAGGGGAAGCGAGCAGTACTTC. It codes for CSVVRDRGSEQYF.